Each of the 15 T cell receptor beta chains below was sequenced from the same sample in a study of cytomegalovirus exposure and HLA in healthy donors. The table came from immunoSEQ multiplex PCR; TCRdb's copy has only in-frame clones and leaves some out. The sample lists about 64,000 clones, around 90% occurring once. Sequencing was done on a sample of PBMCs. The source of these receptors is a woman under 30 in good health and CMV-seronegative.

This clone has a handful of counts. The rearrangement uses TRBV28 and TRBJ2-1; tentative D call: TRBD2 (5 bases). V dropped 5 bases and J dropped 3 bases, with 11 bases sitting between them. CDR1 is MDHEN, CDR2 SYDVKM, per germline. The CDR3 is made up of 14 amino acids. DNA of the CDR3: TGTGCCAGCAGTAAGCCAGACTACTACAATGAGCAGTTCTTC. Its protein product is CASSKPDYYNEQFF.

This clone was observed a handful of times. The gene calls are TRBV19 and TRBJ2-7; the D is unclear. CDR3 length equals 13 residues. Germline-derived CDR1 and CDR2 are LNHDA and SQIVND (reference sequence). Trimming stripped 1 base from V and 0 bases from J, with 4 bases between. The DNA of the CDR3 is TGTGCCAGTAGTATAGGGAGCTCCTACGAGCAGTACTTC. Its protein product is CASSIGSSYEQYF.

This sequence joins TRBV11-2 and TRBJ2-1, with TRBD2 as a possible D gene (5 bases). Trimming cost V 2 bases and J 6 bases, with 5 bases left between them. Germline V gene lookup returns CDR1 SGHAT and CDR2 FQNNGV. The CDR3 is 12 residues long. The CDR3 region has the DNA TGTGCCAGCAGCTTAACTAGCAATGAGCAGTTCTTC. As protein: CASSLTSNEQFF.

The gene calls are TRBV10-3 and TRBJ1-2; TRBD1 aligns across 7 bases. V was pared by 6 bases and J by 5 bases, with 9 bases of the junction left unmatched. The CDR3 covers 14 residues. Germline CDR1 ENHRY, CDR2 SYGVKD. The CDR3 here is CAIRETGTNYGYTF. Written as DNA, the CDR3 is TGTGCCATCAGGGAGACAGGGACGAATTATGGCTACACCTTC.

This clone has only one observation. The chain links TRBV27 to TRBJ2-1, with D unclear. Germline values: CDR1 MNHEY, CDR2 SMNVEV (reference sequence). V was shortened by 5 bases and J by 12 bases, with 11 bases between the two germline ends. The CDR3 runs to 11 residues. CDR3 sequence (DNA): TGTGCCAGCAGTCCTCCTCCCGTGCAGTTCTTC. Encoded protein: CASSPPPVQFF.

V is TRBV29-1 and J is TRBJ2-7; tentative D call: TRBD2 (5 bases). V lost 7 bases and J 3 bases, leaving 16 bases between the germline ends. CDR1 and CDR2 from the germline V gene are SQVTM and ANQGSEA. The CDR3 is 13 residues long. In DNA form, the CDR3 reads TGCAGCGCTTCCGGGAATACTCTCTACGAGCAGTACTTC. It codes for CSASGNTLYEQYF.

The rearrangement joins TRBV19 to TRBJ1-1; unclear D gene. The CDR3 length is 14 residues. V was trimmed by 4 bases and J by 1 base, leaving 10 bases between them. The germline V gene encodes CDR1 LNHDA and CDR2 SQIVND (reference sequence). The CDR3 nucleotides are TGTGCCAGTAGTACGAGCAGCGGGAACACTGAAGCTTTCTTT. Residues: CASSTSSGNTEAFF.

The V call is TRBV19, the J call TRBJ1-2, with 12 bases identical to TRBD1. V lost 2 bases and J lost 4; bases outside the gene matches: 8. Germline values: CDR1 LNHDA, CDR2 SQIVND (reference sequence). The CDR3 has 17 amino acids. The CDR3 here is CASSISGTGGYVYGYTF. In DNA, the CDR3 is TGTGCCAGTAGTATATCTGGGACAGGGGGCTATGTCTATGGCTACACCTTC. Filled out from reference TRBV19 and TRBJ1-2, the complete variable domain reads DGGITQSPKYLFRKEGQNVTLSCEQNLNHDAMYWYRQDPGQGLRLIYYSQIVNDFQKGDIAEGYSVSREKKESFPLTVTSAQKNPTAFYLCASSISGTGGYVYGYTFGSGTRLTVV.

The chain has TRBV19 and TRBJ1-3; D is unresolved. Germline assignment: CDR1 LNHDA and CDR2 SQIVND (reference sequence). The CDR3 spans 15 residues. V lost 6 bases and J lost 0, with 12 bases in between. CDR3 sequence (DNA): TGTGCCAGTAGCCCCAGGCGGGGCTCTGGAAACACCATATATTTT. It is translated as CASSPRRGSGNTIYF.

This clone was observed once. The chain combines TRBV19 with TRBJ2-3; D possibly corresponds to TRBD2 (5 bases). V dropped 0 bases and J dropped 2 bases, with 12 bases sitting between them. The CDR3 extends over 16 amino acids. Germline CDR1 and CDR2: LNHDA and SQIVND (reference sequence). CDR3 region: CASSIDPSGYTDTQYF. The CDR3 DNA is TGTGCCAGTAGTATAGATCCGAGCGGATACACAGATACGCAGTATTTT.

This chain uses TRBV19 with TRBJ1-6, with TRBD1 matching 9 bases. Germline V gives CDR1 LNHDA, CDR2 SQIVND (reference sequence). The CDR3 contains 16 residues. Trimming cost V 5 bases and J 4 bases; bases outside gene matches: 6. The CDR3 DNA follows: TGTGCCAGTAGTCCTTCGGACAGGGGTTATAATTCACCCCTCCACTTT. Its translation: CASSPSDRGYNSPLHF.

This clone was counted once. The chain couples TRBV5-1 to TRBJ1-2; D not certain. V was pared by 4 bases and J by 4 bases, with 17 bases between. CDR1 and CDR2 from the germline V gene are SGHRS and YFSETQ. There are 15 residues in the CDR3. The CDR3 is CASSPRWQVGYGYTF. Here the CDR3 DNA reads TGCGCCAGCAGCCCTCGTTGGCAGGTGGGCTATGGCTACACCTTC.

This chain links TRBV5-5 with TRBJ1-3; the D gene is possibly TRBD1 (6 bases). V was clipped by 0 bases and J by 0 bases, with 7 bases between them. The CDR3 has 15 residues. CDR1 is SGHKS and CDR2 is YYEKEE in the germline V gene (reference sequence). DNA for the CDR3: TGTGCCAGCAGCTTGGTAGGGGGCTCTGGAAACACCATATATTTT. Protein sequence: CASSLVGGSGNTIYF.

The J gene is TRBJ2-6, the V gene TRBV30, with D tentatively TRBD1 (5 bases). From germline, CDR1 is GTSNPN and CDR2 SVGIG (reference sequence). The CDR3 length is 15 residues. V lost 0 bases and J 2 bases, leaving 8 bases between the germline ends. The CDR3 here is CAWSVAGTGANVLTF. The CDR3 coding sequence is TGTGCCTGGAGTGTTGCAGGGACTGGGGCCAACGTCCTGACTTTC.

This clone appeared a single time. The V call is TRBV5-8, the J call TRBJ2-7; D call uncertain. From germline, CDR1 is SGHTS and CDR2 YDEGEE. V was trimmed by 7 bases and J by 2 bases, leaving 10 bases between them. CDR3 length: 12 residues. DNA for the CDR3: TGTGCCAGCCAGAAATCCACCTACGAGCAGTACTTC. Protein: CASQKSTYEQYF.